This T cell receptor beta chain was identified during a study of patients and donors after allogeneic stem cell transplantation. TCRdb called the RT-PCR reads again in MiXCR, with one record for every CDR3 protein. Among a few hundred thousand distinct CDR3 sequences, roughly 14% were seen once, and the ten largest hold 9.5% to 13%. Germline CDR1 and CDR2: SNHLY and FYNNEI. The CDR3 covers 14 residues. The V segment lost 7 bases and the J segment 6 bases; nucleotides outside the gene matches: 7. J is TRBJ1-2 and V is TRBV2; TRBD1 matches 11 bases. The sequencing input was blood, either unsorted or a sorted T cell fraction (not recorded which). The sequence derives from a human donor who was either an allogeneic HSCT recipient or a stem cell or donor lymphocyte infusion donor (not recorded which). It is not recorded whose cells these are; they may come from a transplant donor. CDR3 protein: CASTEDRGRDGYTF. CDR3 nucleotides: TGTGCCAGCACTGAGGACAGGGGGCGCGATGGCTACACCTTC.